Presented here are 11 T cell receptor beta chains from one specimen sequenced in a study of T cells in Graves' hyperthyroidism and ophthalmopathy. The CDR3 regions of TCR beta were amplified from RNA transcripts. Primed by the HTBI set, a first-round RT-PCR was run on the TCR CDR3. From the multiplex PCR reads, TCRdb called clonotypes with MiXCR, one entry per CDR3 protein. Of 130,000 to 150,000 distinct CDR3 sequences in the sample, approximately 20% were seen once. The sample consisted of blood. These TCRs come from a woman in her forties or fifties with Graves' hyperthyroidism that later progressed to Graves' ophthalmopathy.

This clonotype was recorded many times. The chain uses TRBV20-1 and TRBJ1-1; D is ambiguous. The CDR3 length is 12 residues. V lost 7 bases to trimming and J lost 4 bases, with 13 bases between them. CDR1 and CDR2 (germline): DFQATT, SNEGSKA (reference sequence). Here the CDR3 reads CSVYSRGTEAFF. The CDR3 nucleotides read TGCAGTGTTTACAGCCGGGGCACTGAAGCTTTCTTT.

This clonotype was counted at least ten times. V and J are TRBV28 and TRBJ2-3, with 9 positions matching TRBD2. Germline assignment: CDR1 MDHEN and CDR2 SYDVKM. There are 17 residues in the CDR3. J was trimmed by 0 bases and V by 7 bases; bases with no gene match: 11. The CDR3 region has the DNA TGTGCCAGCAAACTCCGGACTAGCGTATTAAGCACAGATACGCAGTATTTT. Its protein is CASKLRTSVLSTDTQYF.

The rearrangement joins TRBV7-3 to TRBJ2-1; D uncertain. The germline gives CDR1 SGHTA, CDR2 FQGTGA. This CDR3 is built from 13 residues. Trimming pared 6 bases from V and 9 bases from J, leaving 15 bases between. In DNA form, the CDR3 reads TGTGCCAGCAGACTGGACGGATCCGCTGAGCAGTTCTTC. Translation: CASRLDGSAEQFF.

This clonotype was seen repeatedly, ten times or more. The rearrangement joins TRBV7-9 to TRBJ2-6; no reliable D call. The V gene lost 2 bases and the J gene lost 3 bases, with 8 bases spanning the gap. The CDR3 is 15 amino acids. Germline CDR1 reads SEHNR; CDR2 reads FQNEAQ (reference sequence). As DNA, the CDR3 is TGTGCCAGCAGCTTAAGAAGCCGTGGGGCCAACGTCCTGACTTTC. Amino acids: CASSLRSRGANVLTF.

This clonotype has a count of ten or more. This chain connects TRBV11-2 to TRBJ2-3; D ambiguous. Between the trimmed V and J ends, which lost 8 bases and 2 bases, there was a span of 11 bases. The germline gives CDR1 SGHAT, CDR2 FQNNGV. The CDR3 spans 13 residues. The DNA for the CDR3 is TGTGCCAGCTATGGGCGGCACACAGATACGCAGTATTTT. This sequence encodes CASYGRHTDTQYF. Looking up the rest from reference TRBV11-2 and TRBJ2-3 gives the full variable domain: EAGVAQSPRYKIIEKRQSVAFWCNPISGHATLYWYQQILGQGPKLLIQFQNNGVVDDSQLPKDRFSAERLKGVDSTLKIQPAKLEDSAVYLCASYGRHTDTQYFGPGTRLTVL.

This clonotype was counted many times. J is TRBJ2-7 and V is TRBV20-1; no firm D call. Trimming removed 0 bases at V and 0 bases at J, with 6 bases between. CDR3 size: 13 residues. The germline V gene encodes CDR1 DFQATT and CDR2 SNEGSKA (reference sequence). CDR3 nucleotide sequence: TGCAGTGCTAGAGAAGCTAGCTCCTACGAGCAGTACTTC. Translation gives CSAREASSYEQYF.

This clonotype was observed many times. This sequence joins TRBV2 and TRBJ1-4; TRBD1 is a possible D gene (5 bases). Germline V gives CDR1 SNHLY, CDR2 FYNNEI. This CDR3 is built from 12 residues. The ends were cut back, 3 bases at V and 7 bases at J, with 6 bases in the middle. CDR3 amino acids: CASSDQGEKLFF. The CDR3, as DNA: TGTGCCAGCAGTGACCAGGGTGAAAAACTGTTTTTT.

Turning to this clonotype: This may be a read error: a much more frequent sequence differs by one nucleotide. The chain has TRBV30 and TRBJ1-5; D perhaps matches TRBD1 (6 bases). The CDR3 is made up of 14 amino acids. Germline assignment: CDR1 GTSNPN and CDR2 SVGIG (reference sequence). Trimming stripped 4 bases from V and 1 base from J, with 11 bases between. The CDR3 region has the DNA TGTGCCTGGACGGGACACCCGAGCAATCAGCCCCAGCATTTT. Protein: CAWTGHPSNQPQHF.

This clonotype was counted ten times or more. J is TRBJ2-7 and V is TRBV6-1; maybe TRBD1 (6 bases). This CDR3 has 14 residues. V was clipped by 5 bases and J by 0 bases, with 11 bases between them. CDR1 is MNHNS and CDR2 is SASEGT in the germline V gene. CDR3 residues: CASSLRTASYEQYF. The CDR3 DNA is TGTGCCAGCAGTCTTCGGACAGCCTCCTACGAGCAGTACTTC.

This clonotype has a count of ten or more. The rearrangement joins TRBV2 to TRBJ1-4; D is perhaps TRBD1 (6 bases). Trimming cost V 4 bases and J 7 bases, with 13 bases left between them. CDR3 length: 14 amino acids. The germline V gene has CDR1 SNHLY and CDR2 FYNNEI. CDR3 coding DNA: TGTGCCAGCAGTGTAGGGGGGGCGGCTGAAAAACTGTTTTTT. Amino acid sequence: CASSVGGAAEKLFF.

This rearrangement joins TRBV28 to TRBJ1-2; possibly TRBD1 for D (6 bases). The CDR3 sequence is 14 residues long. The V and J ends lost 4 bases and 4 bases respectively, with 13 bases between them. Germline CDR1 MDHEN, CDR2 SYDVKM. The CDR3: CASSSPGHPYGYTF. DNA of the CDR3: TGTGCCAGCAGTTCCCCGGGACACCCCTATGGCTACACCTTC.